The clone carrying this T cell receptor (beta chain) has at least ten counts. Antigen: not known. The sample belongs to a study of T-cell memory formation after mild COVID-19. Across the whole study: Each donor largely had its own TCR clusters.

Germline V gene sequence: CDR1 SGHRS, CDR2 YFSETQ. With 3 bases removed from V and 2 bases from J, the gap between germline ends came to 10 bases. This CDR3 contains 14 residues. Study findings and constraints: Shrinking CD4+ clones were chiefly CM and EM; CD8+ ones were chiefly EMRA. Some clones that responded were present in memory (sampled pre-infection), which suggests cross-reactive memory joined. Specificity for SARS-CoV-2 was not confirmed among the second-wave clones peaking on day 37.

TCRdb reprocessed the 5' RACE reads with MiXCR, giving one entry per CDR3 protein. The table shows some 450,000 distinct CDR3 sequences, with about 19% occurring only once. This TCR came from an adult woman who had mild COVID-19 (a few samples of this study predate the infection). Cell type and time point are not known. The chain combines TRBV5-1 with TRBJ2-3; tentatively, D is TRBD1 (5 bases). Input material: PBMCs or a T cell subset sorted from them (not recorded which). CDR3 DNA sequence: TGCGCCAGCAGCTCAGACAGCTACACAGATACGCAGTATTTT. This encodes CASSSDSYTDTQYF.